This TCR beta chain is drawn from a study of T cell repertoires in ileal Crohn's disease. This CDR3 has 13 amino acids. The ends were cut back, 1 base at V and 3 bases at J, with 6 bases in the middle. Per germline, CDR1 SEHNR and CDR2 FQNEAQ (reference sequence). Produced via immunoSEQ multiplex PCR; TCRdb's table is partial and in-frame only. The sample holds 25,000 to 35,000 clones; about 81% are singletons and the top ten take around 5.6%. The sequencing sample was made of ileal tissue. This receptor was obtained from an adult with Crohn's disease. The V and J genes are TRBV7-9 and TRBJ1-2, with D tentatively TRBD1 (5 bases). The CDR3 DNA follows: TGTGCCAGCAGCTTAGGGGGCTACTATGGCTACACCTTC. Amino acids: CASSLGGYYGYTF.